This TCR beta chain was profiled in a study of monozygotic twins with inflammatory bowel disease. Broader study findings: Twins with IBD had fewer clonotypes in common with others than healthy twins, particularly during disease activity. Using the inverse Simpson index, IBD patients had lower TCRbeta diversity than healthy co-twins.

Per-sample cDNA came from eight separate reactions. TCRdb reprocessed the 5' RACE reads and keeps a single row for each CDR3 protein, giving no DNA. The sample holds a few hundred thousand distinct CDR3 sequences. Comments on this clonotype: Its antigen is unidentified.

The CDR3 loop spans 18 amino acids. Germline CDR1 reads LGHNA; CDR2 reads YSLEER. Sequencing was carried out using blood. The chain couples TRBV4-3 to TRBJ2-6; the TCRdb call, TRBD2, lacks DNA for checking. This TCR came from a human donor with ulcerative colitis or Crohn's disease, or a healthy co-twin of an affected twin (not recorded which). The CDR3: CASSQDWDGASGANVLTF.